This note documents a single TCR beta chain sequence. This clonotype was recorded many times. Its cognate antigen has yet to be identified. Base-call qualities are not available, and no considerably larger clone is one nucleotide away. This entry is derived from a study of T cells in Graves' hyperthyroidism and ophthalmopathy (dated by TCRdb to the late 2010s). As for the study more broadly: Peripheral blood samples were taken at the time of initial diagnosis, prior to any treatment. Whether ophthalmopathy could be predicted prospectively was tested in an independent validation cohort made up of roughly 19 hyperthyroidism patients plus 17 patients who later progressed to ophthalmopathy. The paper describes TCR Vbeta CDR3 sequencing of 120 to 150 peripheral blood samples, made up of some 42 ophthalmopathy patients, around 78 hyperthyroidism patients and some 17 progressor patients. To identify TCR V-J signatures that set the groups apart, the researchers used a discovery cohort of 90 to 100 patients, made up of 43 with Graves' ophthalmopathy and about 59 with stable Graves' hyperthyroidism. The study also compared thyroid tissue and blood T-cell repertoires from several Graves' hyperthyroidism patients. Once sampling was done, hyperthyroidism patients were given methimazole at a starting dose of 30 mg daily, whereas ophthalmopathy patients were given high-dose intravenous methylprednisolone. The approximately 90 discovery patients were randomly split 7:3 into training and test sets. Broad study findings and their caveats: A model built on a 13 V-J signature distinguished ophthalmopathy from stable hyperthyroidism, reaching 85% to 90% sensitivity and 81.08% specificity in cross-validation and 80%/75% in testing. In validation, the model predicted progression to ophthalmopathy a median of approximately 6.6 months before onset, with 70% to 71% sensitivity and 72.22% specificity. Sample size was not statistically predetermined, and blinding of investigators to group allocation was not performed. Most expanded thyroid clonotypes (frequency above 0.001) were also detected in blood, suggesting blood repertoires may reflect thyroid immune responses.

The TCR beta CDR3 regions were amplified from RNA transcripts. The first round of RT-PCR for the TCR CDR3 was performed with the HTBI primer set and the Qiagen OneStep RT-PCR kit. The libraries were constructed in a second round of multiplex PCR and then size-selected and purified. Paired-end sequencing of the libraries was performed with 100 bp reads on an Illumina HiSeq2000. For the original study's pipeline: SOAPnuke was used to process the raw data, throwing out any read that contained adapters or uncalled bases, had a mean Phred below 15, or lacked an exact constant-primer or identifier match. COPE v1.2.5 was used to merge high-quality paired reads, and clonotypes were defined as unique nucleotide sequences. MiTCR v1.1 was used to align clonotypes to the IMGT TRBV, TRBD and TRBJ reference segments. The analysis included only V-J combinations with a frequency above 0.0001, which together covered roughly 99% of the repertoires. The TCS score was defined as the ratio of F50 (clonal expansion) to E x V (chaos), calculated using BLOSUM62-based TCRdist between CDR3 peptides within each V-J. Welch's t-statistics and random forest reduced around 510 V-J features to about 13, which were used in a naive Bayes classifier (R e1071). Starting from the raw public reads, TCRdb applied fastp trimming at Q25, assembled clones with MiXCR and retained in-frame beta chains. Every distinct CDR3 protein forms one entry, paired with its most common genes and DNA. The V and J calls come from TCRdb's annotation, not from the publication. The sample includes fewer than 300,000 distinct CDR3 sequences, with around a quarter observed a single time. The ten biggest clones cover approximately 25% of the sample.

The hyperthyroidism patients were between 18 and 65 years old and newly diagnosed, with a disease duration of less than 2 months. Exclusion was applied to patients with uncontrolled infections, other autoimmune diseases, pregnancy or lactation. Clinical symptoms, serum thyroxine and TRAb, thyroid ultrasound, and orbital computed tomography formed the basis for the diagnoses. Blood from progressor patients was drawn when they were first diagnosed with hyperthyroidism, before any ophthalmopathy symptoms appeared. PBMCs were isolated from 7.5 to 10 ml of fresh peripheral blood by Ficoll-Paque density gradient centrifugation. Patients classed as progressors first received a Graves' hyperthyroidism diagnosis and then went on to develop ophthalmopathy during follow-up. Trizol reagent was used to extract total RNA, and RNA quality was then checked on an Agilent 2100 Bioanalyzer. From the germline V gene, CDR1 is KGHSY and CDR2 is FQNENV. V drops 4 bases and J drops 5 bases, leaving 17 bases in between. The CDR3 sequence holds 16 residues, the cysteine and phenylalanine included. Only CDR3 DNA is held: 48 bases, read in frame from base 1.

The TCR sequence derives from a man in his forties with Graves' hyperthyroidism that later progressed to Graves' ophthalmopathy. The rearrangement joined TRBV16 to TRBJ2-2; tentative D gene TRBD2, with 6 bases matching. The sequencing sample was made of blood. The DNA is TGTGCCAGCAGCCCCCGCCGCTCGGGGGTAACCGGGGAGCTGTTTTTT. Translated, it gives CASSPRRSGVTGELFF.